The 20 T cell receptor beta chains in this list originate from one sample, sequenced in a study of tumor-infiltrating lymphocytes in primary liver carcinoma. Reverse transcription of approximately 500 ng total RNA with a constant-region primer produced TCR beta cDNA. Each TCR beta library was derived from three nested multiplex PCR rounds that employed slightly modified ARM-PCR. PCR rounds one and two used TRBV1-TRBV30 forward primers with a C-beta reverse primer for roughly 10 cycles each. A single record per CDR3 protein comes from TCRdb applying MiXCR to the multiplex PCR reads. The data contain about 330,000 distinct CDR3 sequences, about 65% of them singletons. They got blood RNA out of unsorted whole blood and also pulled out germline DNA. The sample comprised peripheral blood. These receptors all stem from a man aged 40-50 years with primary liver carcinoma and hepatitis B virus infection.

A note on this clonotype: A much bigger clone sits one base away, suggesting this may be a read error. The J gene is TRBJ1-4, the V gene TRBV12-3 or TRBV12-4, with a weak D call TRBD1 (5 bases). With 4 bases removed from V and 4 bases from J, the gap between germline ends came to 10 bases. The CDR3 is made up of 14 amino acids. Here the CDR3 DNA reads TGTGCCAGCAGTTCACGGGGACTTAATGAAAAACTGTTTTTT. It is translated as CASSSRGLNEKLFF.

The genes are TRBV29-1 and TRBJ1-2; TRBD1 is a possible D gene (6 bases). The CDR3 has 13 residues. Per the germline V gene, CDR1 is SQVTM and CDR2 is ANQGSEA. V was shortened by 3 bases and J by 2 bases, with 10 bases between the two germline ends. The CDR3 protein is CSVEADRNYGYTF. In DNA form, the CDR3 reads TGCAGCGTTGAGGCTGACAGGAACTATGGCTACACCTTC.

This clonotype was counted once. This chain uses TRBV5-5 with TRBJ1-5; 7 bases map to TRBD1. Per the germline V gene, CDR1 is SGHKS and CDR2 is YYEKEE (reference sequence). CDR3 length: 17 residues. J was trimmed by 3 bases and V by 10 bases; bases with no gene match: 19. DNA for the CDR3: TGTGCCGGTAGCGGGACAGAGGGGGTCTATAACAATCAGCCCCAGCATTTT. Translated, it gives CAGSGTEGVYNNQPQHF. The full variable domain, with the rest looked up from reference TRBV5-5 and TRBJ1-5, is DAGVTQSPTHLIKTRGQQVTLRCSPISGHKSVSWYQQVLGQGPQFIFQYYEKEERGRGNFPDRFSARQFPNYSSELNVNALLLGDSALYLCAGSGTEGVYNNQPQHFGDGTRLSIL.

The chain employs TRBV4-3 and TRBJ2-3; 11 bases fit TRBD2. The J segment lost 0 bases and the V segment lost 8 bases, leaving 13 bases of the junction unmatched. This CDR3 comprises 18 residues. Germline V gene sequence: CDR1 LGHNA, CDR2 YSLEER. CDR3 sequence reads: CASGSSRTSGLSTDTQYF. CDR3 nucleotides: TGCGCCAGCGGCTCTAGCCGGACTAGCGGGCTTAGCACAGATACGCAGTATTTT.

This clonotype qualifies as large. This chain uses TRBV11-2 with TRBJ2-1; TRBD1 aligns across 9 bases. V was pared by 5 bases and J by 9 bases, with 5 bases of the junction left unmatched. Germline loops: CDR1 SGHAT, CDR2 FQNNGV. This CDR3 contains 13 residues. The CDR3 is CASSPDRGSEQFF. The DNA for the CDR3 is TGTGCCAGCAGCCCCGACAGGGGGAGTGAGCAGTTCTTC.

This clonotype has just a few counts. A much larger clone lies one base from this, so it may be a read error. V usage is TRBV6-2 or TRBV6-3 and J usage is TRBJ2-2, with 11 positions matching TRBD2. The CDR3 contains 15 residues. The V gene's germline CDR1 is MNHEY and CDR2 SVGEGT. CDR3 bases: TGTGTCAGCAGTTACGCACTAGCGGGAGCCGGGGAGCTGTTTTTT. This sequence encodes CVSSYALAGAGELFF.

The chain uses TRBV11-2 and TRBJ2-3; D might be TRBD1 (5 bases). This CDR3 is built from 19 residues. Looked up from germline, CDR1 is SGHAT and CDR2 is FQNNGV. V lost 7 bases, J lost 1 base, and 27 bases lay in between. The CDR3 reads CASISNRGIDSKRTDTQYF. CDR3 DNA sequence: TGTGCCAGCATCTCGAATAGGGGCATAGACAGCAAACGCACAGATACGCAGTATTTT.

Note on this clonotype: The junction and the germline gene differ at one end; a read error may be behind it. The V gene is TRBV11-3, the J gene TRBJ2-1; D is uncertain. The V gene's germline CDR1 is SGHNT and CDR2 YENEEA. The CDR3 totals 13 residues. The CDR3 DNA reads as TGTACCAGCAGCTTAGGGCTCGTGAATGAGCAGTTCTTC. This translates into CTSSLGLVNEQFF.

Only one count was recorded for this clonotype. A clone one base away is much larger, so this may be a read error. This CDR3 is CAGSSLGLAGVSYNEQFF. CDR3 nucleotides: TGTGCCGGCAGCTCACTGGGACTAGCGGGAGTGTCCTACAATGAGCAGTTCTTC. The V call is TRBV5-8, the J call TRBJ2-1, with 14 bases that match TRBD2. The CDR3 sequence is 18 residues long. Per the germline V gene, CDR1 is SGHTS and CDR2 is YDEGEE.

Ten or more counts support this clonotype. The gene calls are TRBV6-2 or TRBV6-3 and TRBJ2-1, with 7 bases that match TRBD2. The CDR3 runs 14 residues. V was clipped by 7 bases and J by 11 bases; unmatched bases: 14. Germline V lookup: CDR1 MNHEY, CDR2 SVGEGT. The CDR3 DNA is TGTGCCAGCACTGAAGAGTCTAGCGGAGGGAAGCAGTTCTTC. It translates to CASTEESSGGKQFF.

The chain has TRBV11-2 and TRBJ2-3; D gene uncertain. In germline, CDR1 is SGHAT, CDR2 FQNNGV. The V end lost 8 bases, the J end lost 6 bases, and 15 bases lay between the germline ends. The CDR3 extends over 13 amino acids. The CDR3 here is CASRGSETDTQYF. CDR3 DNA: TGTGCCAGCCGCGGATCAGAAACGGATACGCAGTATTTT.

The chain carries TRBV11-3 and TRBJ2-1; 8 nucleotides line up with TRBD2. CDR3 length equals 13 residues. The junction had 11 bases not matched to a gene; V was cut back by 3 bases and J by 16 bases. Looked up from germline, CDR1 is SGHNT and CDR2 is YENEEA. Written as DNA, the CDR3 is TGTGCCAGCAGCTTTGATTCTCCTAGCGGGCAATTCTTC. The encoded protein is CASSFDSPSGQFF.

V usage is TRBV6-2 or TRBV6-3 and J usage is TRBJ2-4; TRBD2 matches 10 bases. Looked up from germline, CDR1 is MNHEY and CDR2 is SVGEGT. The CDR3 has 16 residues. V was pared by 6 bases and J by 6 bases, with 11 bases of the junction left unmatched. The CDR3, as DNA: TGTGCCAGCAGGGGAGGGACTAGCGAGAGCGGAAACATTCAGTACTTC. Protein product: CASRGGTSESGNIQYF.

This chain links TRBV7-9 with TRBJ2-7; 7 positions match TRBD1. Germline trimming cut 6 bases from V and 3 bases from J; bases unmatched to any gene: 5. Germline loops: CDR1 SEHNR, CDR2 FQNEAQ (reference sequence). This CDR3 is built from 13 residues. The CDR3 sequence: CASSGRTGYEQYF. The CDR3 DNA reads as TGTGCCAGCAGTGGGCGGACAGGCTACGAGCAGTACTTC.

Only a few counts were recorded for this clonotype. The chain links TRBV5-4 to TRBJ2-1; 8 bases fit TRBD2. From germline, CDR1 is SGHNT and CDR2 YYREEE (reference sequence). The CDR3 length is 15 residues. J lost 4 bases, V lost 0 bases, and 3 bases had no gene match. CDR3 residues: CASSLASGQYNEQFF. The CDR3 DNA reads as TGTGCCAGCAGCTTGGCTAGCGGGCAATACAATGAGCAGTTCTTC.

Regarding this clonotype: It is likely a read error, because the conserved phenylalanine at the end of the CDR3 is missing. This rearrangement joins TRBV11-1 to TRBJ2-1, with D unresolved. The CDR3 runs 15 residues. CDR1 SGHAT and CDR2 FQDESV come from the germline V gene (reference sequence). The CDR3 DNA follows: TGTGCCTGCAGCCCCCTGCCGACGATGGGAAATGAGCAGTTCTTA. Translating gives CACSPLPTMGNEQFL.

V gene TRBV6-5 combines with J gene TRBJ2-7; D not certain. The CDR3 is made up of 13 amino acids. Germline CDR1 and CDR2: MNHEY and SVGAGI. V lost 7 bases and J 10 bases, leaving 20 bases between the germline ends. CDR3 in DNA: TGTGCCAGCACCCCGCCGTTTGGGCGCGAACAGTACTTC. This encodes CASTPPFGREQYF.

This sequence joins TRBV12-3 or TRBV12-4 and TRBJ2-3, with TRBD1 as a possible D gene (5 bases). The CDR3 covers 15 residues. Trimming pared 0 bases from V and 0 bases from J, leaving 7 bases between. The CDR3 DNA is TGTGCCAGCAGTTTAGCAGGGGTTAGCACAGATACGCAGTATTTT. This gives the protein CASSLAGVSTDTQYF.

This clonotype showed up just once. At one boundary the junction diverges from the germline segment, which might be a read error. This chain joins TRBV14 and TRBJ2-4; 8 bases map to TRBD1. CDR3 size: 16 residues. Germline V gene data show CDR1 as SGHDN and CDR2 as FVKESK. The CDR3 protein is CASGQAGTGIKNIQYF. The CDR3 DNA reads as TGTGCCAGCGGCCAAGCAGGGACAGGTATCAAAAACATTCAGTACTTC.

Notes on this clonotype: The junction departs from germline at one end; a sequencing error may be responsible. This chain connects TRBV9 to TRBJ1-4, with D perhaps TRBD1 (5 bases). The CDR3 loop spans 15 amino acids. CDR1 is SGDLS and CDR2 is YYNGEE in the germline V gene. The CDR3 region has the DNA TGTGCCAGCAGCGCCGGGGGGGTAACTAATGAAAATCTGTTTTTT. Protein: CASSAGGVTNENLFF.